This entry describes one TCR beta chain. This CDR3 is 13 amino acids long. Between the trimmed V and J ends, which lost 1 base and 4 bases, there was a span of 7 bases. This entry is derived from a study of blood T cell repertoires in COVID-19. Under the authors' procedure: Nucleated cell counts were estimated from reference gene primer amplification. Repertoires were generated with immunoSEQ multiplex PCR, while TCRdb's copy carries only in-frame clones and drops some. D and trimming come from the DNA, and the V and J calls and clone size come from that table. The sample carries 120,000 or so clones, 79% recorded once.

This clonotype was obtained from a man aged 40-55 years with active or convalescent COVID-19. The rearrangement joins TRBV12-3 or TRBV12-4 to TRBJ2-5, with D hard to call. The sample consisted of peripheral blood. The CDR3 nucleotides are TGTGCCAGCAGTTTAGGGGCAGGAGAGACCCAGTACTTC. This translates into CASSLGAGETQYF.